This TCR beta chain comes out of a study of T cells and Merkel cell carcinoma outcomes. Study-level results: Reportedly, T-cell repertoire with density predicts Merkel cell carcinoma outcomes.

On this clone itself: Its target is not known.

Here immunoSEQ multiplex PCR was the method, and the copy in TCRdb shows in-frame clones only, minus some. The data hold roughly 280 clones, with 95% to 98% observed a single time. The CDR3 is made up of 21 amino acids. CDR1 is SGHVS, CDR2 FNYEAQ, per germline. V shed 0 bases, J shed 4 bases, and the junction held 16 bases outside the gene matches. The specimen sequenced was tumor tissue from Merkel cell carcinoma. The sequence was collected from a human donor with Merkel cell carcinoma. The chain has TRBV7-6 and TRBJ2-5, with TRBD2 matching 14 bases. The DNA for the CDR3 is TGTGCCAGCAGCTTAGCCCTAGGGAGTGAGGATGGACTAGCGGGAGGAGAGACCCAGTACTTC. This translates into CASSLALGSEDGLAGGETQYF.